This T cell receptor beta chain was identified in a study of cytotoxic CD8 clonotypes in ibrutinib-treated CLL. Overall study: Responses: approximately 24 partial, 2 complete; after median roughly 68 months, around 15 stayed remitted, 12 progressed.

For TCR beta libraries, about 2.2 micrograms of genomic DNA were obtained from cryopreserved PBMCs. This CDR3 comprises 14 residues. Trimming took off 5 bases at V and 4 bases at J, with 14 bases between the two ends. Germline CDR1 is MNHEY and CDR2 is SVGAGI. Investigators sought sequencing depths of between 1 in 200,000 and 1 in 1 million T cells. The table came from immunoSEQ multiplex PCR; TCRdb's copy has only in-frame clones and leaves some out. The data show fewer than 400,000 clones, with roughly 70% seen just once and 6% to 6.5% held by the top ten. Notes on this clone: What it binds is not known.

Whole-study results and caveats: In sustained-remission versus progressing patients, sampling times differed.

Sequencing used PBMCs, obtained after 36 months of ibrutinib treatment. The TCR originated in a human donor with chronic lymphocytic leukemia. The chain combines TRBV6-5 with TRBJ1-2, with a tentative D call TRBD1 (5 bases). The CDR3 protein is CASSKAGLAYGYTF. The CDR3 DNA reads as TGTGCCAGCAGTAAGGCAGGGTTGGCCTATGGCTACACCTTC.